This TCR beta chain was profiled in a study of cytomegalovirus exposure and HLA in healthy donors. All the people who gave samples were healthy bone marrow donors. Vbeta (60) and Jbeta (13) primers were used in the PCR. The table came from immunoSEQ multiplex PCR; TCRdb's copy has only in-frame clones and leaves some out. The sample yields 100,000 to 150,000 clones, about 70% seen once. CDR1 and CDR2 from the germline V gene are SGHDN and FVKESK. V was clipped by 3 bases and J by 6 bases, with 13 bases between them. The CDR3 is 14 amino acids. This TCR was recovered from a woman in her sixties in good health and CMV-seropositive. The chain has TRBV14 and TRBJ2-3; D is perhaps TRBD2 (6 bases). Input material: PBMCs. CDR3 DNA sequence: TGTGCCAGCAGCCAGACCTGGGGGGAGGATACGCAGTATTTT. Translation gives CASSQTWGEDTQYF. Drawing the rest from reference TRBV14 and TRBJ2-3, the complete variable domain is EAGVTQFPSHSVIEKGQTVTLRCDPISGHDNLYWYRRVMGKEIKFLLHFVKESKQDESGMPNNRFLAERTGGTYSTLKVQPAELEDSGVYFCASSQTWGEDTQYFGPGTRLTVL.